These T cell receptor beta chains were read from a single sample in a study of CD8+CD57+ T cells in acquired aplastic anemia. From the reads, TCRdb called clonotypes with MiXCR, one entry per CDR3 protein. The sample comprises approximately 470,000 distinct CDR3 sequences, around 33% of which are singletons, and less than 0.85% rests with the top ten. Sequenced: sorted CD4+, CD8+, or CD8+CD57+ T cells (not recorded which) from PBMCs. The receptors shown here come from a human donor with aplastic anemia. Each CDR3 is given with its conserved first and last residue. The D gene is left open where the match is weak. The listing skips clone size in some rows; elsewhere it reads once, few, many or a size class.

clone size: many
J gene: TRBJ1-6
CDR3 length: 13
D gene: -
V gene: TRBV19
CDR3 DNA: TGTGCCAGTAGTATGACCCTCAATTCACCCCTCCACTTT
CDR3 protein: CASSMTLNSPLHF

clone size: few
J gene: TRBJ2-7
CDR3 length: 16
D gene: -
V gene: TRBV10-3
CDR3 DNA: TGTGCCATCAAAACAATGAACACTGAAGCTTTCTACGAGCAGTACTTC
CDR3 protein: CAIKTMNTEAFYEQYF

clone size: -
J gene: TRBJ2-7
CDR3 length: 13
D gene: TRBD1
V gene: TRBV25-1
CDR3 DNA: TGTGCCAGCAGTGGTCGGGCAGGGGGCGAGCAGTACTTC
CDR3 protein: CASSGRAGGEQYF

clone size: -
J gene: TRBJ2-1
CDR3 length: 11
D gene: TRBD2
V gene: TRBV7-7
CDR3 DNA: TGTGCTAGCGGGAGTGGGGATGAGCAGTTCTTC
CDR3 protein: CASGSGDEQFF

clone size: -
J gene: TRBJ1-6
CDR3 length: 14
D gene: -
V gene: TRBV7-9
CDR3 DNA: TGTGCCAGAGAATCAGACAGCGGGAATTCACCCCTCCACTTT
CDR3 protein: CARESDSGNSPLHF

clone size: -
J gene: TRBJ1-2
CDR3 length: 15
D gene: -
V gene: TRBV10-3
CDR3 DNA: TGTGCCATCAGTGACAGTGAGGGACTGGGCGATGGCTACACCTTC
CDR3 protein: CAISDSEGLGDGYTF

clone size: -
J gene: TRBJ2-5
CDR3 length: 13
D gene: -
V gene: TRBV5-1
CDR3 DNA: TGCGCCAGCGGCTTCGGGACCCAAGAGACCCAGTACTTC
CDR3 protein: CASGFGTQETQYF

clone size: -
J gene: TRBJ1-4
CDR3 length: 14
D gene: TRBD1
V gene: TRBV20-1
CDR3 DNA: TGCAGTGCTACGGGACAGGCAACTAATGAAAAACTGTTTTTT
CDR3 protein: CSATGQATNEKLFF

clone size: once
J gene: TRBJ1-6
CDR3 length: 15
D gene: TRBD1
V gene: TRBV12-3/TRBV12-4
CDR3 DNA: TGTGCCAGCGGGGGTGGACAGGGGGAGGTTTCACCCCTCCACTTT
CDR3 protein: CASGGGQGEVSPLHF

clone size: many
J gene: TRBJ1-2
CDR3 length: 12
D gene: -
V gene: TRBV7-9
CDR3 DNA: TGTGCCAGCAGCCTTCCGGACGGTGGCTACACCTTC
CDR3 protein: CASSLPDGGYTF

clone size: -
J gene: TRBJ1-2
CDR3 length: 16
D gene: -
V gene: TRBV25-1
CDR3 DNA: TGTGCCAGCAGCCGGGCCGCGACAGGAGGTGGCTATGGCTACACCTTC
CDR3 protein: CASSRAATGGGYGYTF

clone size: once
J gene: TRBJ2-7
CDR3 length: 12
D gene: -
V gene: TRBV29-1
CDR3 DNA: TGCAGCGCCCGGGACGGATCCTACGAGCAGTACTTC
CDR3 protein: CSARDGSYEQYF

clone size: few
J gene: TRBJ1-2
CDR3 length: 13
D gene: -
V gene: TRBV19
CDR3 DNA: TGTGCCAGTAGTCCCGGGGAGGGACGGGGCTACACCTTC
CDR3 protein: CASSPGEGRGYTF

clone size: many
J gene: TRBJ2-6
CDR3 length: 14
D gene: -
V gene: TRBV5-1
CDR3 DNA: TGCGCCAGCAGCTCACAGGGAATGGCCAACGTCCTGACTTTC
CDR3 protein: CASSSQGMANVLTF

clone size: many
J gene: TRBJ1-2
CDR3 length: 15
D gene: TRBD1
V gene: TRBV7-2
CDR3 DNA: TGTGCCAGCAGCTTAGGACACAGGGGGCGCGGGGGCTACACCTTC
CDR3 protein: CASSLGHRGRGGYTF

clone size: few
J gene: TRBJ2-5
CDR3 length: 15
D gene: -
V gene: TRBV19
CDR3 DNA: TGTGCCAGTAGTATAGGGGGGACCATCCAAGAGACCCAGTACTTC
CDR3 protein: CASSIGGTIQETQYF

clone size: -
J gene: TRBJ2-1
CDR3 length: 14
D gene: -
V gene: TRBV10-3
CDR3 DNA: TGTGCCAGCAGTGAGTTAGTAGGTTCCAATGAGCAGTTCTTC
CDR3 protein: CASSELVGSNEQFF

clone size: -
J gene: TRBJ1-2
CDR3 length: 15
D gene: -
V gene: TRBV19
CDR3 DNA: TGTGCCAGTATGGATCGGGGGAACACTGAATATGGCTACACCTTC
CDR3 protein: CASMDRGNTEYGYTF

clone size: few
J gene: TRBJ1-1
CDR3 length: 12
D gene: -
V gene: TRBV7-9
CDR3 DNA: TGTGCCAGCAGCTTAGTATCACAGACCACTTTCTTT
CDR3 protein: CASSLVSQTTFF

clone size: once
J gene: TRBJ1-6
CDR3 length: 13
D gene: TRBD1
V gene: TRBV29-1
CDR3 DNA: TGCAGCGTGTGGACAGGGGGCAGAACATCCCTCCACTTT
CDR3 protein: CSVWTGGRTSLHF

clone size: few
J gene: TRBJ1-6
CDR3 length: 14
D gene: TRBD1
V gene: TRBV7-6
CDR3 DNA: TGTGCCAGCAGTTCGGACAGGGCACTTTCACCCCTCCACTTT
CDR3 protein: CASSSDRALSPLHF

clone size: few
J gene: TRBJ2-3
CDR3 length: 16
D gene: -
V gene: TRBV10-3
CDR3 DNA: TGTGCCAGCAGGACCAGTAGCGGAAGGAGCACAGATACGCAGTATTTT
CDR3 protein: CASRTSSGRSTDTQYF

clone size: -
J gene: TRBJ1-2
CDR3 length: 16
D gene: TRBD1
V gene: TRBV20-1
CDR3 DNA: TGCAGTGCTAGATCACCGACAGGGGGCGCTGGCTATGGCTACACCTTC
CDR3 protein: CSARSPTGGAGYGYTF

clone size: many
J gene: TRBJ1-1
CDR3 length: 15
D gene: -
V gene: TRBV10-3
CDR3 DNA: TGTGCCATCAGTGAGTCGTGGGGAGGGAACACTGAAGCTTTCTTT
CDR3 protein: CAISESWGGNTEAFF

clone size: -
J gene: TRBJ1-5
CDR3 length: 14
D gene: -
V gene: TRBV28
CDR3 DNA: TGTGCCAGCAGTTTTACGGGGGGCAATCAGCCCCAGCATTTT
CDR3 protein: CASSFTGGNQPQHF

clone size: -
J gene: TRBJ1-3
CDR3 length: 15
D gene: TRBD1
V gene: TRBV4-3
CDR3 DNA: TGCGCCAGCAGCCAAGATGAGGCAGGGGGATACACCATATATTTT
CDR3 protein: CASSQDEAGGYTIYF

clone size: many
J gene: TRBJ1-4
CDR3 length: 14
D gene: -
V gene: TRBV19
CDR3 DNA: TGTGCCAGTAGTATCACGGGGGTTAATGAAAAACTGTTTTTT
CDR3 protein: CASSITGVNEKLFF

clone size: once
J gene: TRBJ1-6
CDR3 length: 13
D gene: -
V gene: TRBV29-1
CDR3 DNA: TGCAGACCGGACAGATCACACAGTTCACCCCTCCACTTT
CDR3 protein: CRPDRSHSSPLHF

clone size: few
J gene: TRBJ1-6
CDR3 length: 16
D gene: -
V gene: TRBV6-5
CDR3 DNA: TGTGCCAGCAGTTACCGGGGAGTCTCCTATAATTCACCCCTCCACTTT
CDR3 protein: CASSYRGVSYNSPLHF

clone size: -
J gene: TRBJ2-7
CDR3 length: 15
D gene: -
V gene: TRBV7-8
CDR3 DNA: TGTGCCAGCAGCGCCTCACGGTTACAAGCTAACGAGCAGTACTTC
CDR3 protein: CASSASRLQANEQYF

clone size: many
J gene: TRBJ1-1
CDR3 length: 14
D gene: -
V gene: TRBV10-3
CDR3 DNA: TGTGCCATCAGTGCCGTCGGTGAGAACACTGAAGCTTTCTTT
CDR3 protein: CAISAVGENTEAFF

clone size: many
J gene: TRBJ2-7
CDR3 length: 15
D gene: TRBD2
V gene: TRBV7-3
CDR3 DNA: TGTGCCAGCAGCCTCACTAGCGGGGGGTCCTACGAGCAGTACTTC
CDR3 protein: CASSLTSGGSYEQYF

clone size: few
J gene: TRBJ2-7
CDR3 length: 16
D gene: TRBD2
V gene: TRBV11-2
CDR3 DNA: TGTGCCAGCAGCTTAGGGACCTCTAGCGGGTGGGACGAGCAGTACTTC
CDR3 protein: CASSLGTSSGWDEQYF

clone size: -
J gene: TRBJ1-2
CDR3 length: 14
D gene: TRBD1
V gene: TRBV15
CDR3 DNA: TGTGCCACCAGCATAAGGACAGGAGACTATGGCTACACCTTC
CDR3 protein: CATSIRTGDYGYTF

clone size: -
J gene: TRBJ2-7
CDR3 length: 15
D gene: -
V gene: TRBV25-1
CDR3 DNA: TGTGCCAGCAGTGGCTCCGGGACGGCTACCTACGAGCAGTACTTC
CDR3 protein: CASSGSGTATYEQYF

clone size: many
J gene: TRBJ2-7
CDR3 length: 14
D gene: -
V gene: TRBV9
CDR3 DNA: TGTGCCAGCAGCGTAGCCGGACAGCCTCATGAGCAGTACTTC
CDR3 protein: CASSVAGQPHEQYF

clone size: -
J gene: TRBJ2-7
CDR3 length: 11
D gene: -
V gene: TRBV24-1
CDR3 DNA: TGTGCCACCAGTGGGACACACGAGCAGTACTTC
CDR3 protein: CATSGTHEQYF

clone size: many
J gene: TRBJ1-6
CDR3 length: 14
D gene: -
V gene: TRBV25-1
CDR3 DNA: TGTGCCAGCAGTGAAGTACAAATCCCTTCGTCCCTCCACTTT
CDR3 protein: CASSEVQIPSSLHF

clone size: many
J gene: TRBJ1-6
CDR3 length: 16
D gene: -
V gene: TRBV12-3/TRBV12-4
CDR3 DNA: TGTGCCAGCAGCCATGTCGGGGGAGGAGCCCCAGGGCCCCTCCACTTT
CDR3 protein: CASSHVGGGAPGPLHF

clone size: -
J gene: TRBJ1-2
CDR3 length: 14
D gene: TRBD1
V gene: TRBV2
CDR3 DNA: TGTGCCACGCGGAGGGGACAGGGACCCTATGGCTACACCTTC
CDR3 protein: CATRRGQGPYGYTF

clone size: once
J gene: TRBJ2-1
CDR3 length: 13
D gene: -
V gene: TRBV5-1
CDR3 DNA: TGCGCCAGCAGCTTGGATCCGAACAATGAGCAGTTCTTC
CDR3 protein: CASSLDPNNEQFF

clone size: many
J gene: TRBJ2-6
CDR3 length: 17
D gene: TRBD1
V gene: TRBV10-3
CDR3 DNA: TGTGCCATCAGCCCGGGACAGGGACTCTCTGGGGCCAACGTCCTGACTTTC
CDR3 protein: CAISPGQGLSGANVLTF

clone size: few
J gene: TRBJ1-4
CDR3 length: 15
D gene: -
V gene: TRBV19
CDR3 DNA: TGTGCCAGTAGTCCCTGTGGGGGTCCCTCTGAAAAACTGTTTTTT
CDR3 protein: CASSPCGGPSEKLFF

clone size: -
J gene: TRBJ2-7
CDR3 length: 15
D gene: -
V gene: TRBV10-2
CDR3 DNA: TGCGCCAGCAGTGCCGCAGGTAGAAGCTCCTACGAGCAGTACTTC
CDR3 protein: CASSAAGRSSYEQYF

clone size: -
J gene: TRBJ1-5
CDR3 length: 16
D gene: TRBD1
V gene: TRBV2
CDR3 DNA: TGTGCCAGCAGTGAAGCGGTCGGGACAGGGGATCAGCCCCAGCATTTT
CDR3 protein: CASSEAVGTGDQPQHF

clone size: -
J gene: TRBJ1-2
CDR3 length: 14
D gene: TRBD1
V gene: TRBV15
CDR3 DNA: TGTGCCACCAGCAGGGGGACAGGGGGCTATGGCTACACCTTC
CDR3 protein: CATSRGTGGYGYTF

clone size: many
J gene: TRBJ1-3
CDR3 length: 14
D gene: -
V gene: TRBV5-1
CDR3 DNA: TGCGCCAGCAGCTTGGAACGGTCGGATGACACCATATATTTT
CDR3 protein: CASSLERSDDTIYF

clone size: -
J gene: TRBJ1-6
CDR3 length: 15
D gene: TRBD1
V gene: TRBV27
CDR3 DNA: TGTGCCTGCAGTTCTCGACAGGGGGCAGGTTCACCCCTCCACTTT
CDR3 protein: CACSSRQGAGSPLHF

clone size: few
J gene: TRBJ1-4
CDR3 length: 15
D gene: TRBD1
V gene: TRBV5-1
CDR3 DNA: TGCGCCAGCAGCGGAACGGGACAGGGAAATGAAAAACTGTTTTTT
CDR3 protein: CASSGTGQGNEKLFF

clone size: many
J gene: TRBJ1-6
CDR3 length: 15
D gene: -
V gene: TRBV7-2
CDR3 DNA: TGTGCCAGCAGCGGCTACAGGACTTATAATTCACCCCTCCACTTT
CDR3 protein: CASSGYRTYNSPLHF

clone size: many
J gene: TRBJ2-5
CDR3 length: 15
D gene: -
V gene: TRBV2
CDR3 DNA: TGTGCCAGCAGTGAAGGGGGCGGGCTCCAAGAGACCCAGTACTTC
CDR3 protein: CASSEGGGLQETQYF

clone size: -
J gene: TRBJ2-7
CDR3 length: 13
D gene: -
V gene: TRBV24-1
CDR3 DNA: TGTGCCACCACGAGACGGGGGTCGTACGAGCAGTACTTC
CDR3 protein: CATTRRGSYEQYF

clone size: -
J gene: TRBJ1-5
CDR3 length: 16
D gene: -
V gene: TRBV19
CDR3 DNA: TGTGCCAGTATTGAGGGAATGGGCTATAGCAATCAGCCCCAGCATTTT
CDR3 protein: CASIEGMGYSNQPQHF

clone size: once
J gene: TRBJ2-1
CDR3 length: 15
D gene: TRBD2
V gene: TRBV2
CDR3 DNA: TGTGCCGGCAGTCGGACTAGCGGGGGATACAATGAGCAGTTCTTC
CDR3 protein: CAGSRTSGGYNEQFF

clone size: once
J gene: TRBJ2-7
CDR3 length: 12
D gene: -
V gene: TRBV7-2
CDR3 DNA: TGTGCCAGCAGCTTGGACGGCGACGGGCAGTACTTC
CDR3 protein: CASSLDGDGQYF

clone size: -
J gene: TRBJ2-7
CDR3 length: 16
D gene: TRBD2
V gene: TRBV10-2
CDR3 DNA: TGCGCCAGCAAATCCGGGACTAGCGGAATAGCCTACGAGCAGTACTTC
CDR3 protein: CASKSGTSGIAYEQYF

clone size: many
J gene: TRBJ1-1
CDR3 length: 13
D gene: -
V gene: TRBV2
CDR3 DNA: TGTGCCAGCAGTGAACACGAGAACACTGAAGCTTTCTTT
CDR3 protein: CASSEHENTEAFF

clone size: -
J gene: TRBJ1-6
CDR3 length: 17
D gene: -
V gene: TRBV11-1
CDR3 DNA: TGTGCCAGCAGCTTATTTTCAGGACACGGGATTAATTCACCCCCCCACTTT
CDR3 protein: CASSLFSGHGINSPPHF